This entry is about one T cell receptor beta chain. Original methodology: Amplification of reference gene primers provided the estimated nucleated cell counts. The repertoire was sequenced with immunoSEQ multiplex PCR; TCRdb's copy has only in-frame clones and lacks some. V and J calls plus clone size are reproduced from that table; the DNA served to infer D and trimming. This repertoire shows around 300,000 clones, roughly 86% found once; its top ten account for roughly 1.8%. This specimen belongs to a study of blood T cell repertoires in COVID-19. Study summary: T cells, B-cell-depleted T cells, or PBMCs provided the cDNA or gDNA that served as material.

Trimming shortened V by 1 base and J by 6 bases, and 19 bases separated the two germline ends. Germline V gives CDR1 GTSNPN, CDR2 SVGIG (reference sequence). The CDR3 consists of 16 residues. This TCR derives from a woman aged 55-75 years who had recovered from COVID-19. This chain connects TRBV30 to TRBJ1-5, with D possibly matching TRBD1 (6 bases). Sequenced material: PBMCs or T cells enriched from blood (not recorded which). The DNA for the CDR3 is TGTGCCTGGAGTGCCCCCCCTCCAGGGGATCGTCAGCCCCAGCATTTT. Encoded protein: CAWSAPPPGDRQPQHF.